This T cell receptor (beta chain) appears in the sequencing data of a study of OX40 agonist ivuxolimab in advanced cancers. This clone was detected once. Its matching antigen is unknown. The V gene's germline CDR1 is MDHEN and CDR2 SYDVKM. The CDR3 spans 13 residues. V lost 6 bases, J lost 5 bases, and 13 bases lay in between. TCRdb's table, derived via immunoSEQ multiplex PCR, lists solely in-frame clones and lacks some. The data show approximately 12,000 clones, around 87% seen once. Points from the study as a whole: Mean expanded clone counts were higher in CD8+ than CD4+ T cells.

The origin of this receptor is an adult with an advanced solid tumor such as melanoma, head and neck, liver or kidney cancer. Sequenced here: CD4+ or CD8+ T cells sorted from blood, sampled in a trial of the OX40 agonist ivuxolimab. This sequence joins TRBV28 and TRBJ1-1; D not resolved. The CDR3 coding sequence is TGTGCCAGCAGCTCGCCTGGGAGGACTGAAGCTTTCTTT. As protein: CASSSPGRTEAFF.